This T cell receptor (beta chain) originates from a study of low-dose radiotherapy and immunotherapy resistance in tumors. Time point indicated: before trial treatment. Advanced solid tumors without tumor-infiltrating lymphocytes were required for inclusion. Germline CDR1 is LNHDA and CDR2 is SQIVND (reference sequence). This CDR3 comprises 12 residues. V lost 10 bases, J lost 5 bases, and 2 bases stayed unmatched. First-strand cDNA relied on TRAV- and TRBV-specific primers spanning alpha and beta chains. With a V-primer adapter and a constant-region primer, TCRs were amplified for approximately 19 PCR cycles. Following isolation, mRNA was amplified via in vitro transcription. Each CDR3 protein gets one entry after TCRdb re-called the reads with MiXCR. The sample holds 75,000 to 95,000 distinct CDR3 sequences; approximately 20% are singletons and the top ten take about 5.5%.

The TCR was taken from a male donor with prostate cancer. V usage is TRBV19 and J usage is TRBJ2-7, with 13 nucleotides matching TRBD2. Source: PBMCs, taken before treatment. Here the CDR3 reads CATGLAGDEQYF. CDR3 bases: TGTGCCACCGGACTAGCGGGAGACGAGCAGTACTTC.